A single sample gave rise to the 21 T cell receptor beta chains below, sequenced in a study of cytomegalovirus exposure and HLA in healthy donors. Primers for the PCR totalled 60 Vbeta and 13 Jbeta. Profiling relied on immunoSEQ multiplex PCR, and the TCRdb table lists in-frame clones only, not all of them. The repertoire has some 130,000 clones, more than 65% of them found once; the top ten carry 4.2%. The material sequenced was PBMCs. The source is a male donor in good health and CMV-seropositive.

The rearrangement joins TRBV5-4 to TRBJ2-3; 12 nucleotides align to TRBD2. The CDR3 consists of 15 residues. With 6 bases clipped from V and 1 base from J, the junction kept 3 bases outside the gene matches. CDR1 and CDR2 from the germline V gene are SGHNT and YYREEE (reference sequence). CDR3 region: CASTRTSGGTDTQYF. CDR3 nucleotides: TGTGCCAGCACCAGGACTAGCGGGGGCACAGATACGCAGTATTTT.

This rearrangement joins TRBV30 to TRBJ2-1, with 11 bases lining up with TRBD2. The CDR3 length is 16 residues. Germline loops: CDR1 GTSNPN, CDR2 SVGIG (reference sequence). The junction had 5 bases not matched to a gene; V was cut back by 0 bases and J by 4 bases. CDR3 sequence: CAWSVRLAGPYNEQFF. In DNA form, the CDR3 reads TGTGCCTGGAGTGTACGACTAGCGGGGCCATACAATGAGCAGTTCTTC.

The rearrangement joins TRBV4-1 to TRBJ1-5; 7 bases match TRBD1. Germline CDR1 reads MGHRA; CDR2 reads YSYEKL. After removal of 2 bases from V and 6 bases from J, the junction contained 7 bases not matched to a gene. The CDR3 spans 15 residues. This chain's CDR3 is CASSQLGGAGQPQHF. The DNA of the CDR3 is TGCGCCAGCAGCCAATTAGGGGGCGCCGGTCAGCCCCAGCATTTT.

The CDR3 coding sequence is TGTGCCAGCAAACAGTCGACAGCCCAGAACACCGGGGAGCTGTTTTTT. It encodes CASKQSTAQNTGELFF. The chain uses TRBV28 and TRBJ2-2, with TRBD1 as a possible D gene (5 bases). Between the trimmed V and J ends, which lost 7 bases and 1 base, there was a span of 16 bases. Germline V lookup: CDR1 MDHEN, CDR2 SYDVKM. The CDR3 consists of 16 residues.

As to this clone: Relative to the germline gene, one junction end is altered; a read error may explain this. The chain joins TRBV7-9 to TRBJ1-1, with a weak D call TRBD1 (5 bases). Looked up from germline, CDR1 is SEHNR and CDR2 is FQNEAQ (reference sequence). The CDR3 is 14 residues long. This CDR3 reads CSSSQVQGGTEAFF. The CDR3 DNA is TGTTCCAGCAGCCAGGTCCAGGGAGGCACTGAAGCTTTCTTT.

The chain links TRBV5-5 to TRBJ2-2, with D unclear. Trimming took off 4 bases at V and 0 bases at J, with 10 bases between the two ends. Germline assignment: CDR1 SGHKS and CDR2 YYEKEE (reference sequence). The CDR3 contains 15 residues. This CDR3 reads CASSLTHSNTGELFF. DNA for the CDR3: TGTGCCAGCAGCCTAACGCATTCGAACACCGGGGAGCTGTTTTTT.

The V call is TRBV6-1, the J call TRBJ2-2; TRBD1 matches 9 bases. V lost 7 bases and J lost 1; bases outside the gene matches: 4. Germline values: CDR1 MNHNS, CDR2 SASEGT. This CDR3 comprises 15 residues. The CDR3 DNA follows: TGTGCCAGCACAACAGGGGGCTTGAACACCGGGGAGCTGTTTTTT. Encoded protein: CASTTGGLNTGELFF.

This clone showed up just once. This chain joins TRBV29-1 and TRBJ2-3; tentative D call: TRBD2 (5 bases). CDR3 size: 14 residues. Germline V lookup: CDR1 SQVTM, CDR2 ANQGSEA. The CDR3 is CTVSGEGLTDTQYF. In nucleotides, the CDR3 is TGCACGGTGTCCGGAGAGGGTTTGACAGATACGCAGTATTTT.

This clone has just one count. The V and J genes are TRBV5-1 and TRBJ2-7, with a possible D match to TRBD1 (6 bases). This CDR3 spans 16 amino acids. Per the germline V gene, CDR1 is SGHRS and CDR2 is YFSETQ. Trimming took off 3 bases at V and 1 base at J, with 17 bases between the two ends. The chain's CDR3 is CASSSRPRQDSYEQYF. The CDR3 DNA follows: TGCGCCAGCAGCTCCCGGCCTCGACAGGATTCCTACGAGCAGTACTTC.

The chain uses TRBV9 and TRBJ1-1; D call uncertain. This CDR3 region has 13 residues. Germline lookup yields CDR1 SGDLS and CDR2 YYNGEE. V gave up 0 bases and J gave up 4 bases, with 7 bases separating them. CDR3 sequence reads: CASSVDIFTEAFF. CDR3 coding DNA: TGTGCCAGCAGCGTAGATATCTTCACTGAAGCTTTCTTT. Drawing the rest from reference TRBV9 and TRBJ1-1, the complete variable domain is DSGVTQTPKHLITATGQRVTLRCSPRSGDLSVYWYQQSLDQGLQFLIQYYNGEERAKGNILERFSAQQFPDLHSELNLSSLELGDSALYFCASSVDIFTEAFFGQGTRLTVV.

This chain connects TRBV9 to TRBJ2-1; D may be TRBD2 (5 bases). This CDR3 has 15 residues. The germline gives CDR1 SGDLS, CDR2 YYNGEE. Trimming shortened V by 6 bases and J by 5 bases, and 18 bases separated the two germline ends. CDR3 sequence reads: CASTTEGLTNNEQFF. The CDR3 DNA follows: TGTGCCAGCACCACGGAAGGACTCACAAACAATGAGCAGTTCTTC.

This clone was seen once. The CDR3 region has the DNA TGTGCCAGCAGCCCTAATCCACGCCGGGACAGGGGACAGCCCCAGCATTTT. This encodes CASSPNPRRDRGQPQHF. The chain combines TRBV7-2 with TRBJ1-5, with TRBD1 matching 10 bases. Germline assignment: CDR1 SGHTA and CDR2 FQGNSA. J lost 7 bases, V lost 5 bases, and 14 bases had no gene match. The CDR3 has 17 residues.

This clone was seen only once. The J gene is TRBJ1-2, the V gene TRBV15, with TRBD1 matching 9 bases. The CDR3 runs to 13 residues. Germline trimming cut 5 bases from V and 8 bases from J; bases unmatched to any gene: 6. Germline V gives CDR1 LNHNV, CDR2 YYDKDF (reference sequence). DNA of the CDR3: TGTGCCACCAGCCCCGGGACAGGGTTGGGCTACACCTTC. Translating gives CATSPGTGLGYTF.

The V call is TRBV6-1, the J call TRBJ2-1, with D hard to call. The V gene's germline CDR1 is MNHNS and CDR2 SASEGT. The CDR3 has 16 amino acids. Trimming left V 2 bases short and J 6 bases short, with 17 bases between. The CDR3 region is CASSERRGVSSNEQFF. In DNA, the CDR3 is TGTGCCAGCAGTGAACGTAGAGGAGTTTCGAGCAATGAGCAGTTCTTC.

The chain combines TRBV5-6 with TRBJ1-5; D is unclear. The CDR3 loop spans 15 amino acids. The germline CDR1 and CDR2 sequences are SGHDT and YYEEEE. V lost 0 bases and J 2 bases, leaving 9 bases between the germline ends. The CDR3 protein is CASSLGPGGNQPQHF. Written as DNA, the CDR3 is TGTGCCAGCAGCTTGGGTCCGGGAGGCAATCAGCCCCAGCATTTT.

The genes are TRBV29-1 and TRBJ1-1, with D possibly being TRBD1 (5 bases). This CDR3 comprises 11 residues. Trimming pared 6 bases from V and 4 bases from J, leaving 9 bases between. The germline V gene encodes CDR1 SQVTM and CDR2 ANQGSEA. The CDR3 spells CSVGVGTEAFF. CDR3 coding DNA: TGCAGCGTAGGGGTGGGCACTGAAGCTTTCTTT.

This clone showed up just once. The rearrangement uses TRBV4-1 and TRBJ1-1; 7 nucleotides line up with TRBD1. Unmatched junction bases numbered 5, after V lost 4 bases and J lost 0 bases. Germline V gene lookup returns CDR1 MGHRA and CDR2 YSYEKL. The CDR3 totals 15 residues. The CDR3 here is CASSPLTGMNTEAFF. In nucleotides, the CDR3 is TGCGCCAGCAGCCCCCTGACAGGGATGAACACTGAAGCTTTCTTT.

This sequence joins TRBV2 and TRBJ1-5; D remains unclear. The CDR3 spans 12 residues. The V gene's germline CDR1 is SNHLY and CDR2 FYNNEI. V lost 2 bases and J 11 bases, leaving 10 bases between the germline ends. The CDR3 spells CASSESKRTQHF. The CDR3 region has the DNA TGTGCCAGCAGTGAATCCAAGCGGACCCAGCATTTT.

This chain connects TRBV18 to TRBJ1-1; D is unclear. There are 15 residues in the CDR3. Germline V lookup: CDR1 KGHSH, CDR2 LQKENI. Trimming removed 0 bases at V and 0 bases at J, with 8 bases between. Here the CDR3 DNA reads TGTGCCAGCTCACCACCCGCAGTGATGAACACTGAAGCTTTCTTT. Translating it yields CASSPPAVMNTEAFF. The variable domain in full, with the rest retrieved from reference TRBV18 and TRBJ1-1, is NAGVMQNPRHLVRRRGQEARLRCSPMKGHSHVYWYRQLPEEGLKFMVYLQKENIIDESGMPKERFSAEFPKEGPSILRIQQVVRGDSAAYFCASSPPAVMNTEAFFGQGTRLTVV.

This clone was seen just once. The chain recombines TRBV7-9 with TRBJ1-4, with D possibly being TRBD1 (6 bases). Trimming pared 5 bases from V and 4 bases from J, leaving 11 bases between. Germline CDR1 is SEHNR and CDR2 is FQNEAQ (reference sequence). The CDR3 is 14 residues long. This CDR3 is CASSVGQDNEKLFF. In DNA form, the CDR3 reads TGTGCCAGCAGCGTGGGACAAGATAATGAAAAACTGTTTTTT.

This clone is a singleton in its sample. V gene TRBV15 combines with J gene TRBJ1-5; the D gene is possibly TRBD1 (5 bases). The CDR3 contains 16 residues. V was clipped by 5 bases and J by 0 bases, with 14 bases between them. The germline CDR1 and CDR2 sequences are LNHNV and YYDKDF (reference sequence). CDR3 coding DNA: TGTGCCACCAGCTCAAGACAGCCTTATAGCAATCAGCCCCAGCATTTT. It encodes CATSSRQPYSNQPQHF.